This is a list of T cell receptor beta chains from one sample in a study of blood T cell repertoires in COVID-19. TCRdb's table, derived via immunoSEQ multiplex PCR, lists solely in-frame clones and lacks some. Of about 80,000 clones listed, roughly 80% were seen once; the top ten hold 4.5% to 7%. Sequencing used peripheral blood. The receptors here all came from a man aged 55-75 years with active or convalescent COVID-19. The CDR3 runs from the conserved cysteine through the conserved F or W. Fields, in order: D gene, V gene, J gene, clone size, CDR3 DNA, CDR3 protein. A D gene is named only where the DNA matches it firmly. Rows may omit the clone size; those that give it use once, few, many or a size class.

TRBD2	TRBV27	TRBJ2-3	few	TGTGCCAGCAGCCCGACCCCCGGACTAGCGGGGACAGATACGCAGTATTTT	CASSPTPGLAGTDTQYF
NA	TRBV10-3	TRBJ2-3	NA	TGTGCCATCAGTGAGTCCTCTAGCGCAGATACGCAGTATTTT	CAISESSSADTQYF
TRBD2	TRBV7-9	TRBJ2-3	NA	TGTGCCAGCAGCCTAACTAGCGGGGCCACAGATACGCAGTATTTT	CASSLTSGATDTQYF
NA	TRBV7-2	TRBJ2-3	NA	TGTGCCAGCAGCTTTTACAGGAGAAGCACAGATACGCAGTATTTT	CASSFYRRSTDTQYF
NA	TRBV27	TRBJ1-2	NA	TGTGCCAGCAGGGCAACGGGACTCACGTCTAACTATGGCTACACCTTC	CASRATGLTSNYGYTF
NA	TRBV7-9	TRBJ2-2	NA	TGTGCCAGCAGCCTCTTAGGGGTGGAGCTGTTTTTT	CASSLLGVELFF
NA	TRBV20-1	TRBJ1-2	NA	TGCAGTGCTAGTGGAGGAGGGCTTGGCTACACCTTC	CSASGGGLGYTF
TRBD1	TRBV9	TRBJ1-4	few	TGTGCCAGCAGCGTAGGATCAACAGGGGGGGAAAAACTGTTTTTT	CASSVGSTGGEKLFF
NA	TRBV19	TRBJ1-6	NA	TGTGCCAGTAGTATCCGGGTAAAGAATTCACCCCTCCACTTT	CASSIRVKNSPLHF
TRBD1	TRBV7-2	TRBJ2-7	NA	TGTGCCAGCAGCTTAAGGGGGCACGAGCAGTACTTC	CASSLRGHEQYF
TRBD1	TRBV10-3	TRBJ2-3	NA	TGTGCCATCAACTTAGGACAGGGTTCGAGCACAGATACGCAGTATTTT	CAINLGQGSSTDTQYF
TRBD1	TRBV7-2	TRBJ2-7	NA	TGTGCCAGCAGCCCACGACAGGGGTTGTACGAGCAGTACTTC	CASSPRQGLYEQYF
NA	TRBV6-5	TRBJ2-2	NA	TGTGCCAGCAGAACTACAGGGTCGAACACCGGGGAGCTGTTTTTT	CASRTTGSNTGELFF
NA	TRBV12-3/TRBV12-4	TRBJ2-2	NA	TGTGCCAGCGGATACCAGGGGACCGGGGAGCTGTTTTTT	CASGYQGTGELFF
NA	TRBV4-2	TRBJ1-1	NA	TGTGCCAGCAGCCAATCCGGGGGGGGGCCCACTGAAGCTTTCTTT	CASSQSGGGPTEAFF
TRBD1	TRBV7-8	TRBJ1-5	few	TGTGCCAGCAGCCTGGGACAGGTTGGTAGCAATCAGCCCCAGCATTTT	CASSLGQVGSNQPQHF
TRBD1	TRBV19	TRBJ1-2	NA	TGTGCCAGTAGTTCGCTCGGACAGGGCCCCTATGGCTACACCTTC	CASSSLGQGPYGYTF
NA	TRBV2	TRBJ1-1	NA	TGTGCCACCGGAGGCGGGGTCACTGAAGCTTTCTTT	CATGGGVTEAFF
NA	TRBV6-1	TRBJ2-7	NA	TGTGCCAGCAGTGATCCCAGGGTAGAAGAGCAGTACTTC	CASSDPRVEEQYF
NA	TRBV4-3	TRBJ1-5	NA	TGCGCCAGCAGCCAAGATTATGGGGGCAGGCATCAGCCCCAGCATTTT	CASSQDYGGRHQPQHF
NA	TRBV3-1/TRBV3-2	TRBJ2-3	NA	TGTGCCAGCAGCCAAGGCCCGCCGCGGGGGCAGGGTTGGGATACGCAGTATTTT	CASSQGPPRGQGWDTQYF
NA	TRBV29-1	TRBJ2-3	NA	TGCAGCGTTGAGTTTGGGGGGATCACAGATACGCAGTATTTT	CSVEFGGITDTQYF
NA	TRBV18	TRBJ2-7	NA	TGTGCCAGCTCACTCCTGGACAGAACCTACGAGCAGTACTTC	CASSLLDRTYEQYF
NA	TRBV19	TRBJ1-2	NA	TGTGCCAGTTCGAAGGACAGACCTAACTATGGCTACACCTTC	CASSKDRPNYGYTF
NA	TRBV5-5	TRBJ1-5	few	TGTGCCAGCAGCTCGGGTGCGCAGCCCAATCAGCCCCAGCATTTT	CASSSGAQPNQPQHF
NA	TRBV14	TRBJ2-3	NA	TGTGCCAGCAGCCAAGACCGGGGGATGGCAGATACGCAGTATTTT	CASSQDRGMADTQYF
TRBD1	TRBV6-2/TRBV6-3	TRBJ1-2	NA	TGTGCCAGCAGTTACTCAAGACAGGGGGCGTACGGCTACACCTTC	CASSYSRQGAYGYTF
TRBD2	TRBV24-1	TRBJ2-3	NA	TGTGCCACCAGTGCAGGCGGGGGGAGAACAGATACGCAGTATTTT	CATSAGGGRTDTQYF
TRBD1	TRBV18	TRBJ2-3	NA	TGTGCCAGCTCCCTTTCGACAGGGGGCACAGATACGCAGTATTTT	CASSLSTGGTDTQYF
NA	TRBV21-1	TRBJ2-5	NA	TGTGCCAGCAGCTTGTTAGCGGGTACCCAAGAGACCCAGTACTTC	CASSLLAGTQETQYF
NA	TRBV7-2	TRBJ2-7	NA	TGTGCCAGCAGCCCTCCTGTCTCCTACGAGCAGTACTTC	CASSPPVSYEQYF
TRBD1	TRBV6-5	TRBJ1-1	NA	TGTGCCAGCAGAAGCGAGGACAGGGTCACTGAAGCTTTCTTT	CASRSEDRVTEAFF
TRBD1	TRBV19	TRBJ1-6	NA	TGTGCCAGTAGTATAGAAAAGGGACAGGGGCGCTCACCCCTCCACTTT	CASSIEKGQGRSPLHF
TRBD1	TRBV7-8	TRBJ2-2	NA	TGTGCCAGCAGGTCCGACAGGGTCTTCACCGGGGAGCTGTTTTTT	CASRSDRVFTGELFF
TRBD1	TRBV4-1	TRBJ2-3	NA	TGCGCCAGCAGGGACAGGGGATCGGATACGCAGTATTTT	CASRDRGSDTQYF
TRBD1	TRBV19	TRBJ1-1	NA	TGTGCCAGTAGTACCGGACAGGGCGGGCACACTGAAGCTTTCTTT	CASSTGQGGHTEAFF
TRBD1	TRBV6-2/TRBV6-3	TRBJ2-7	NA	TGTGCCAGCAGTTACCGGACAGGGGAGTCCTACGAGCAGTACTTC	CASSYRTGESYEQYF
TRBD1	TRBV14	TRBJ1-4	NA	TGTGCCAGCAGCCAAGAAAGACGGGACAGGGGTCGGGAAAAACTGTTTTTT	CASSQERRDRGREKLFF
TRBD1	TRBV29-1	TRBJ2-5	once	TGCAGCAGTAAAGGGGGACAGGAGAGACAAGAGACCCAGTACTTC	CSSKGGQERQETQYF
NA	TRBV6-5	TRBJ2-1	NA	TGTGCCATCTCGCGGTCGAGTTTGGGCTACAATGAGCAGTTCTTC	CAISRSSLGYNEQFF
NA	TRBV11-2	TRBJ2-2	NA	TGTGCCAGCAAGCCGGGGGAGACCGGGGAGCTGTTTTTT	CASKPGETGELFF
NA	TRBV9	TRBJ2-1	NA	TGTGCCAGCAGCCACCCCCTCAGGGGTAATGAGCAGTTCTTC	CASSHPLRGNEQFF
TRBD2	TRBV19	TRBJ2-5	NA	TGTGCCAGTAGTTTGCGACTAGCGGGGGGCCAAGAGACCCAGTACTTC	CASSLRLAGGQETQYF
TRBD1	TRBV7-9	TRBJ1-2	NA	TGTGCCAGCAGTCAGGGGGTACTACCCTATGGCTACACCTTC	CASSQGVLPYGYTF
TRBD2	TRBV4-3	TRBJ2-5	NA	TGCGCCAGCAGCCAAGAGCGGGGGGGCCAAGAGACCCAGTACTTC	CASSQERGGQETQYF
TRBD1	TRBV28	TRBJ2-7	NA	TGTGCCAGCAGTCCACCCGCCGGGACAGGGGCCTACGAGCAGTACTTC	CASSPPAGTGAYEQYF